This passage covers 20 T cell receptor beta chains from one sample sequenced in a study of blood T cell repertoires in COVID-19. Assay used: immunoSEQ multiplex PCR; TCRdb lists only in-frame clones, some missing. There are about 130,000 clones in the sample; approximately 90% occur only once, and 1.2% lies in the top ten. The sample consisted of peripheral blood. These receptors were taken from a woman older than 75 with acute or convalescent COVID-19.

The J gene is TRBJ2-7, the V gene TRBV5-4; D not certain. V was trimmed by 0 bases and J by 5 bases, leaving 9 bases between them. Germline lookup yields CDR1 SGHNT and CDR2 YYREEE (reference sequence). The CDR3 runs to 13 residues. The CDR3 DNA reads TGTGCCAGCAGCTTGGGAGAGGTGAACGAGCAGTACTTC. Translation: CASSLGEVNEQYF.

V usage is TRBV5-1 and J usage is TRBJ2-1; TRBD1 agrees at 11 bases. The CDR3 contains 14 residues. J was trimmed by 9 bases and V by 5 bases; bases with no gene match: 7. Germline V gene lookup returns CDR1 SGHRS and CDR2 YFSETQ. The CDR3: CASRKGQGVGEQFF. In DNA form, the CDR3 reads TGCGCCAGCAGAAAGGGACAGGGGGTCGGTGAGCAGTTCTTC.

This clone showed up just once. The gene calls are TRBV5-1 and TRBJ2-3, with 7 bases aligning to TRBD2. The CDR3 loop spans 15 amino acids. The trim removed 4 bases at V and 0 bases at J, leaving 5 bases unmatched. Germline CDR1 and CDR2: SGHRS and YFSETQ. This CDR3 is CASSLTSASTDTQYF. In nucleotides, the CDR3 is TGCGCCAGCAGCCTTACTAGCGCTAGCACAGATACGCAGTATTTT.

V and J are TRBV5-1 and TRBJ1-4, with 7 bases aligning to TRBD1. CDR1 and CDR2 from the germline V gene are SGHRS and YFSETQ. The trim removed 0 bases at V and 5 bases at J, leaving 4 bases unmatched. CDR3 length equals 15 residues. The CDR3 DNA follows: TGCGCCAGCAGCTTGGCCCTGACAGGGAATGAAAAACTGTTTTTT. It specifies CASSLALTGNEKLFF.

V and J are TRBV7-2 and TRBJ1-6, with unresolved D. Germline loops: CDR1 SGHTA, CDR2 FQGNSA. The CDR3 is made up of 16 amino acids. The V end lost 1 base, the J end lost 7 bases, and 14 bases lay between the germline ends. The CDR3 DNA sequence: TGTGCCAGCAGCTTAGGGTCGGTAACTACCAATTCACCCCTCCACTTT. It encodes CASSLGSVTTNSPLHF.

The rearrangement links TRBV9 to TRBJ2-3; the match to TRBD2 covers 13 bases. Germline V gene lookup returns CDR1 SGDLS and CDR2 YYNGEE. Germline trimming cut 2 bases from V and 5 bases from J; bases unmatched to any gene: 5. The CDR3 consists of 16 residues. This chain's CDR3 is CASSVTSGGARDTQYF. Written as DNA, the CDR3 is TGTGCCAGCAGCGTCACTAGCGGGGGGGCCAGAGATACGCAGTATTTT. Combining the CDR3 with reference TRBV9 and TRBJ2-3 gives the whole variable domain DSGVTQTPKHLITATGQRVTLRCSPRSGDLSVYWYQQSLDQGLQFLIQYYNGEERAKGNILERFSAQQFPDLHSELNLSSLELGDSALYFCASSVTSGGARDTQYFGPGTRLTVL.

This rearrangement joins TRBV7-2 to TRBJ2-6; 8 nucleotides agree with TRBD1. V lost 4 bases, J lost 1 base, and 3 bases stayed unmatched. The germline CDR1 and CDR2 sequences are SGHTA and FQGNSA. There are 16 residues in the CDR3. The CDR3 coding sequence is TGTGCCAGCAGCTGGACAGGGCGTTCTGGGGCCAACGTCCTGACTTTC. It translates to CASSWTGRSGANVLTF.

The chain links TRBV7-9 to TRBJ1-3; a possible D gene is TRBD1 (5 bases). The length of the CDR3 is 15 residues. Germline-derived CDR1 and CDR2 are SEHNR and FQNEAQ (reference sequence). Trimming pared 4 bases from V and 3 bases from J, leaving 13 bases between. The chain's CDR3 is CASSYRGVFGNTIYF. In nucleotides, the CDR3 is TGTGCCAGCAGCTATAGGGGTGTCTTTGGAAACACCATATATTTT.

This clone was seen once. J is TRBJ1-2 and V is TRBV4-3, with 7 bases matching TRBD1. Losses at the gene ends were 0 bases for V and 8 bases for J; bases not matched to a gene: 9. Germline V lookup: CDR1 LGHNA, CDR2 YSLEER. The CDR3 is 15 residues long. CDR3 sequence reads: CASSQDPAGGTGYTF. In DNA, the CDR3 is TGCGCCAGCAGCCAAGATCCAGCAGGGGGTACGGGCTACACCTTC.

The gene calls are TRBV7-6 and TRBJ2-3, with a tentative D call TRBD1 (6 bases). The germline CDR1 and CDR2 sequences are SGHVS and FNYEAQ. The CDR3 is made up of 15 amino acids. Trimming left V 0 bases short and J 1 base short, with 8 bases between. CDR3 protein: CASSLATGRTDTQYF. Written as DNA, the CDR3 is TGTGCCAGCAGCTTAGCGACAGGACGCACAGATACGCAGTATTTT.

The J gene is TRBJ2-2, the V gene TRBV18; 7 bases map to TRBD1. Germline CDR1 and CDR2: KGHSH and LQKENI. This CDR3 has 14 amino acids. The junction had 3 bases not matched to a gene; V was cut back by 3 bases and J by 5 bases. CDR3 DNA sequence: TGTGCCAGCTCACCGGGACAGAGGACCGGGGAGCTGTTTTTT. Translation gives CASSPGQRTGELFF.

The J gene is TRBJ2-1, the V gene TRBV6-2 or TRBV6-3; D might be TRBD2 (6 bases). This CDR3 contains 15 residues. Germline V gene sequence: CDR1 MNHEY, CDR2 SVGEGT. V was clipped by 2 bases and J by 0 bases, with 8 bases between them. The CDR3: CASSYRRDSYNEQFF. For the CDR3, the DNA is TGTGCCAGCAGTTACAGGCGGGACTCCTACAATGAGCAGTTCTTC.

In this sample, this clone turned up once. The J gene is TRBJ1-2, the V gene TRBV25-1, with D perhaps matching TRBD1 (5 bases). This CDR3 has 16 residues. Between the trimmed V and J ends, which lost 4 bases and 5 bases, there was a span of 20 bases. Germline V gives CDR1 MGHDK, CDR2 SYGVNS. The CDR3 coding sequence is TGTGCCAGCAGTGTCGCCGGGGGTGCTATGAGGTATGGCTACACCTTC. Translation gives CASSVAGGAMRYGYTF.

V gene TRBV19 combines with J gene TRBJ1-5; the match to TRBD1 covers 7 bases. The V segment lost 5 bases and the J segment 5 bases; nucleotides outside the gene matches: 3. Germline loops: CDR1 LNHDA, CDR2 SQIVND (reference sequence). The CDR3 has 13 amino acids. This chain's CDR3 is CASSGTGDQPQHF. CDR3 bases: TGTGCCAGTAGTGGTACAGGGGATCAGCCCCAGCATTTT.

This sequence joins TRBV3-1 (or the pseudogene TRBV3-2) and TRBJ1-2, with a weak D call TRBD1 (5 bases). V was shortened by 2 bases and J by 6 bases, with 10 bases between the two germline ends. CDR1 LGHDT and CDR2 YNNKEL come from the germline V gene (reference sequence). The CDR3 runs to 13 residues. The CDR3 bases are TGTGCCAGCAGCCAATTTGTACAGGATGGCTACACCTTC. Protein: CASSQFVQDGYTF.

The CDR3 loop reads CAISVTGTPQETQYF. Here the CDR3 DNA reads TGTGCCATCAGTGTGACAGGGACGCCCCAAGAGACCCAGTACTTC. J is TRBJ2-5 and V is TRBV10-3; TRBD1 matches 7 bases. CDR1 is ENHRY and CDR2 is SYGVKD in the germline V gene. The CDR3 loop spans 15 amino acids. V was pared by 4 bases and J by 1 base, with 6 bases of the junction left unmatched.

V is TRBV2 and J is TRBJ2-5; tentative D call: TRBD1 (5 bases). V gave up 5 bases and J gave up 6 bases, with 22 bases separating them. Germline assignment: CDR1 SNHLY and CDR2 FYNNEI. The CDR3 contains 16 residues. The CDR3 sequence: CASSSPFVKAGQTQYF. The CDR3 nucleotides read TGTGCCAGCAGTTCTCCTTTTGTTAAGGCAGGGCAGACCCAGTACTTC.

V is TRBV4-1 and J is TRBJ2-1; TRBD2 matches at 10 bases. Per the germline V gene, CDR1 is MGHRA and CDR2 is YSYEKL. J gave up 5 bases and V 2 bases, and 9 bases lay outside the gene matches. The CDR3 runs to 17 residues. The CDR3 here is CASSQLGLAGEHNEQFF. CDR3 sequence (DNA): TGCGCCAGCAGCCAACTCGGGCTAGCGGGAGAGCACAATGAGCAGTTCTTC.

The gene calls are TRBV18 and TRBJ2-3, with 7 bases identical to TRBD2. CDR1 and CDR2 from the germline V gene are KGHSH and LQKENI. V was clipped by 0 bases and J by 0 bases; unmatched bases: 6. This CDR3 is built from 17 residues. CDR3 protein: CASSPPGAGRSTDTQYF. CDR3 nucleotide sequence: TGTGCCAGCTCACCACCGGGAGCGGGGAGAAGCACAGATACGCAGTATTTT.

The chain is built from TRBV6-5 and TRBJ1-1; possible D gene TRBD1, 5 bases. The germline V gene has CDR1 MNHEY and CDR2 SVGAGI. Trimming removed 5 bases at V and 11 bases at J, with 24 bases between. The CDR3 extends over 15 amino acids. This CDR3 is CASSLTSGTYLIAFF. CDR3 coding DNA: TGTGCCAGCAGTCTTACTTCCGGGACTTATCTAATCGCTTTCTTT.